This T cell receptor beta chain originates from a study of T-cell reconstitution after alpha-beta-depleted transplantation in children. Study results and caveats: Approximately two months post-transplant, alpha-beta T cells reportedly originated from several hundred expanded graft clones. Newly made T cells mostly supplied T-cell counts and diversity one year after transplant.

Preparation of the TCRbeta library was carried out with unique molecular identifiers. MiXCR, applied by TCRdb to the PCR reads, yields one record per CDR3 protein. The sample gives about a million distinct CDR3 sequences, roughly 29% of which show up once; approximately 30% is in the top ten. CDR3 length equals 15 residues. The germline V gene has CDR1 SGHTA and CDR2 FQGTGA. V lost 5 bases to trimming and J lost 4 bases; unmatched junction nucleotides: 10. There are a few counts of this clonotype. Its antigen is not known. The receptor's source is a boy younger than two who had a stem cell transplant for SCID, so the T cells may come from the graft donor. The source material was PBMCs, mostly from graft donor cells, sampled 360 days after TCRalphabeta/CD19-depleted stem cell transplant. The chain has TRBV7-3 and TRBJ2-5; 7 nucleotides match TRBD2. In DNA form, the CDR3 reads TGTGCCAGCAGCGCCTCTGGGGGGGGTGGAGAGACCCAGTACTTC. Translated, it gives CASSASGGGGETQYF.